The rows below give T cell receptor beta chains drawn from one sample of a study of blood T cells in healthy people across ages. TCRdb reanalysed the 5' RACE reads using MiXCR and keeps one entry per CDR3 protein. Of 1.8 million or so distinct CDR3 sequences in the sample, around 40% were seen once. Sequencing was carried out using blood. Receptors were obtained from a human donor in good health. Both conserved end residues are part of each CDR3. Each record gives: clone size, J gene, D gene, V gene, CDR3 protein, CDR3 DNA. The D gene is left open where the match is weak. Expanded clones are given a class, and other clones once, few, many or no size at all.

clone size: few
J gene: TRBJ2-1
D gene: TRBD1
V gene: TRBV30
CDR3 protein: CAWARDRVVNEQFF
CDR3 DNA: TGTGCCTGGGCCAGGGACAGGGTCGTAAATGAGCAGTTCTTC

clone size: .
J gene: TRBJ2-5
D gene: .
V gene: TRBV5-5
CDR3 protein: CASSALVGLQEAQYF
CDR3 DNA: TGTGCCAGCTCGGCCCTAGTGGGGCTACAAGAGGCCCAGTACTTC

clone size: .
J gene: TRBJ1-2
D gene: .
V gene: TRBV4-2
CDR3 protein: CASSQRQLLPNYGYTF
CDR3 DNA: TGTGCCAGCAGCCAGCGACAGTTACTCCCTAACTATGGCTACACCTTC

clone size: .
J gene: TRBJ1-2
D gene: .
V gene: TRBV5-1
CDR3 protein: CASSLVQGANYGHTF
CDR3 DNA: TGCGCCAGCAGCCTTGTACAGGGAGCGAACTATGGCCACACCTTC

clone size: few
J gene: TRBJ1-1
D gene: TRBD1
V gene: TRBV27
CDR3 protein: CASFSPDRPNTEAFF
CDR3 DNA: TGTGCCAGTTTCTCCCCGGACAGGCCGAACACTGAAGCTTTCTTT

clone size: .
J gene: TRBJ2-1
D gene: TRBD2
V gene: TRBV10-3
CDR3 protein: CASSPGSGGLYNEQFF
CDR3 DNA: TGTGCCAGCAGCCCAGGGAGCGGGGGACTCTACAATGAGCAGTTCTTC

clone size: .
J gene: TRBJ1-5
D gene: TRBD1
V gene: TRBV20-1
CDR3 protein: CSAREGDRDSQPQHF
CDR3 DNA: TGCAGTGCTAGAGAGGGGGACAGGGATTCACAGCCCCAGCATTTT

clone size: .
J gene: TRBJ2-3
D gene: .
V gene: TRBV24-1
CDR3 protein: CATKRTIDTDTQYF
CDR3 DNA: TGTGCCACCAAGAGGACGATAGACACAGATACGCAGTATTTT

clone size: few
J gene: TRBJ2-5
D gene: .
V gene: TRBV20-1
CDR3 protein: CSARDSLLAQKETQYF
CDR3 DNA: TGCAGTGCTAGAGATAGTTTGTTGGCCCAGAAAGAGACCCAGTACTTC

clone size: .
J gene: TRBJ2-3
D gene: .
V gene: TRBV12-3/TRBV12-4
CDR3 protein: CATGWLTDTQYF
CDR3 DNA: TGTGCCACAGGGTGGCTCACAGATACGCAGTATTTT

clone size: once
J gene: TRBJ1-4
D gene: .
V gene: TRBV7-9
CDR3 protein: CASSYQERSKLFF
CDR3 DNA: TGTGCCAGCAGTTATCAGGAGCGCTCTAAACTGTTTTTT

clone size: few
J gene: TRBJ2-1
D gene: TRBD1
V gene: TRBV28
CDR3 protein: CASSLPGGIYNEQFF
CDR3 DNA: TGTGCCAGCAGTTTACCAGGGGGTATCTACAATGAGCAGTTCTTC

clone size: once
J gene: TRBJ2-7
D gene: .
V gene: TRBV7-2
CDR3 protein: CASSLAPGGLYYEHYF
CDR3 DNA: TGTGCCAGCAGCTTAGCCCCTGGGGGCCTCTACTACGAGCACTACTTC

clone size: .
J gene: TRBJ2-1
D gene: .
V gene: TRBV7-2
CDR3 protein: CASSLPRGMEQFF
CDR3 DNA: TGTGCCAGCAGCCTTCCGAGGGGTATGGAGCAGTTCTTC

clone size: few
J gene: TRBJ2-7
D gene: TRBD1
V gene: TRBV13
CDR3 protein: CASSSDRDNYEQYF
CDR3 DNA: TGTGCCAGCAGCTCGGACAGGGACAACTACGAGCAGTACTTC

clone size: .
J gene: TRBJ1-3
D gene: .
V gene: TRBV6-4
CDR3 protein: CAGFSGNTIYF
CDR3 DNA: TGTGCCGGGTTTTCTGGAAACACCATATATTTT

clone size: .
J gene: TRBJ2-3
D gene: .
V gene: TRBV25-1
CDR3 protein: CASSEPGRTDTQYF
CDR3 DNA: TGTGCCAGCAGTGAGCCGGGAAGGACAGATACGCAGTATTTT

clone size: few
J gene: TRBJ2-2
D gene: TRBD1
V gene: TRBV7-6
CDR3 protein: CASSLDRVIIRGTGELFF
CDR3 DNA: TGTGCCAGCAGCTTGGACAGGGTCATAATACGCGGGACCGGGGAGCTGTTTTTT

clone size: few
J gene: TRBJ2-1
D gene: .
V gene: TRBV5-1
CDR3 protein: CASSLSREDEQFF
CDR3 DNA: TGCGCCAGCAGCTTAAGCAGGGAGGATGAGCAGTTCTTC

clone size: few
J gene: TRBJ2-7
D gene: .
V gene: TRBV9
CDR3 protein: CASSTRPYEQYF
CDR3 DNA: TGTGCCAGCAGCACCCGACCCTACGAGCAGTACTTC

clone size: .
J gene: TRBJ2-1
D gene: .
V gene: TRBV12-3/TRBV12-4
CDR3 protein: CASSFNRRDGQFF
CDR3 DNA: TGTGCCAGCAGTTTTAACCGGCGAGATGGGCAGTTCTTC

clone size: .
J gene: TRBJ2-7
D gene: TRBD1
V gene: TRBV3-1
CDR3 protein: CASSHTGESYEQYF
CDR3 DNA: TGTGCCAGCAGCCACACAGGGGAGTCCTACGAGCAGTACTTC

clone size: .
J gene: TRBJ2-2
D gene: TRBD2
V gene: TRBV4-2
CDR3 protein: CASSLRSGGATTGELFF
CDR3 DNA: TGTGCCAGCAGCCTACGAAGCGGGGGGGCGACCACCGGGGAGCTGTTTTTT

clone size: .
J gene: TRBJ2-5
D gene: TRBD1
V gene: TRBV11-1
CDR3 protein: CASSLRGGGQIQETQYF
CDR3 DNA: TGTGCCAGCAGCTTACGAGGGGGCGGACAGATCCAAGAGACCCAGTACTTC

clone size: .
J gene: TRBJ2-7
D gene: .
V gene: TRBV19
CDR3 protein: CASSIYGSTYEQYF
CDR3 DNA: TGTGCCAGTAGTATTTACGGGTCAACCTACGAGCAGTACTTC

clone size: .
J gene: TRBJ2-6
D gene: .
V gene: TRBV5-1
CDR3 protein: CASSAESSGANVLTF
CDR3 DNA: TGCGCCAGCAGCGCAGAGAGCTCTGGGGCCAACGTCCTGACTTTC

clone size: .
J gene: TRBJ2-1
D gene: TRBD1
V gene: TRBV2
CDR3 protein: CASNPGQGSYEQFF
CDR3 DNA: TGTGCCAGCAACCCGGGACAGGGAAGTTATGAGCAGTTCTTC

clone size: .
J gene: TRBJ1-4
D gene: .
V gene: TRBV7-6
CDR3 protein: CASSLRTAANEKLFF
CDR3 DNA: TGTGCCAGCAGCTTACGAACGGCGGCTAATGAAAAACTGTTTTTT

clone size: .
J gene: TRBJ2-6
D gene: TRBD2
V gene: TRBV7-2
CDR3 protein: CASSFKSGGSVLTF
CDR3 DNA: TGTGCCAGCAGCTTCAAATCGGGGGGTTCCGTCCTGACTTTC

clone size: once
J gene: TRBJ2-1
D gene: .
V gene: TRBV6-1
CDR3 protein: CASSEGDPNEQFF
CDR3 DNA: TGTGCCAGCAGTGAGGGGGACCCCAATGAGCAGTTCTTC

clone size: many
J gene: TRBJ2-6
D gene: .
V gene: TRBV7-3
CDR3 protein: CASSADSSGANVLTF
CDR3 DNA: TGTGCCAGCAGCGCAGACAGCTCTGGGGCCAACGTCCTGACTTTC

clone size: once
J gene: TRBJ1-1
D gene: .
V gene: TRBV3-1
CDR3 protein: CASSYTIEIDFPAEAFF
CDR3 DNA: TGTGCCAGCAGCTATACTATAGAAATCGACTTTCCGGCTGAAGCTTTCTTT

clone size: .
J gene: TRBJ1-2
D gene: .
V gene: TRBV7-2
CDR3 protein: CASSTSWAGGGYTF
CDR3 DNA: TGTGCCAGCAGCACATCGTGGGCAGGAGGAGGCTACACCTTC

clone size: few
J gene: TRBJ2-7
D gene: TRBD2
V gene: TRBV5-1
CDR3 protein: CASSLNSREGYEQYF
CDR3 DNA: TGCGCCAGCAGCTTGAACAGCCGGGAGGGCTACGAGCAGTACTTC

clone size: .
J gene: TRBJ2-1
D gene: .
V gene: TRBV18
CDR3 protein: CASSSLSGQYHYNEQFF
CDR3 DNA: TGTGCCAGCTCATCTCTGAGTGGACAGTACCACTACAATGAGCAGTTCTTC

clone size: few
J gene: TRBJ2-1
D gene: .
V gene: TRBV6-1
CDR3 protein: CASTGGQIQFF
CDR3 DNA: TGTGCCAGCACCGGGGGCCAAATTCAGTTCTTC

clone size: few
J gene: TRBJ2-4
D gene: TRBD2
V gene: TRBV20-1
CDR3 protein: CSLAGPYSYNEQYF
CDR3 DNA: TGCAGCTTAGCGGGGCCCTACTCCTACAATGAGCAGTACTTC

clone size: .
J gene: TRBJ1-1
D gene: .
V gene: TRBV29-1
CDR3 protein: CSVEFQVGNTEAFF
CDR3 DNA: TGCAGCGTTGAATTCCAGGTCGGTAACACTGAGGCTTTCTTT